This TCR beta chain was found in a study of vaccination effects on CD4 cells after COVID-19. Between the trimmed V and J ends, which lost 1 base and 9 bases, there was a span of 11 bases. Germline values: CDR1 SGHRS, CDR2 YFSETQ. The CDR3 contains 13 residues. A note on this clone: Its antigen remains unidentified.

Viral peptide pools were used in the ViraFEST assay to expand antigen-specific CD4+ T cells, and sequencing came afterward. CD4+ T cell isolation took place after less than 13 days of culture. Vaccine recipients had no previous SARS-CoV-2 infection; their nucleocapsid antibodies were negative. The table came from immunoSEQ multiplex PCR; TCRdb's copy has only in-frame clones and leaves some out. This table holds around 45,000 clones, roughly 79% found once. Source: CD4+ T cells from PBMCs cultured with SARS-CoV-2 spike peptides, taken before COVID-19 vaccination. This rearrangement joins TRBV5-1 to TRBJ2-1, with D perhaps TRBD2 (5 bases). This receptor was taken from a human donor who received a COVID-19 vaccine. The CDR3 reads CASSLRGPSEQFF. The CDR3 region has the DNA TGCGCCAGCAGCTTGCGAGGGCCCAGTGAGCAGTTCTTC.